This TCR beta chain came from a study of blood T cell repertoires in COVID-19. For the study at large: In each case, the material was cDNA or gDNA derived from T cells, B-cell-depleted T cells, or PBMCs.

The V and J ends lost 5 bases and 10 bases respectively, with 15 bases between them. CDR1 and CDR2 from the germline V gene are KGHSH and LQKENI. The CDR3 runs to 14 residues. Residents of about 25 US areas, aged roughly 18 to 89 years, made up the participants. In the authors' workflow: Scientists estimated how many nucleated cells there were by amplifying reference gene primers. The protocol was immunoSEQ multiplex PCR, while the TCRdb copy is restricted to in-frame clones and leaves out a portion. The V and J calls and the clone size are those of that table, but D and trimming were determined from the DNA. The sample has around 250,000 clones; approximately 90% are singletons.

The receptor comes from a man aged 50-60 years who had been exposed to COVID-19. The V call is TRBV18, the J call TRBJ1-6, with D uncertain. The sequenced material came from PBMCs or T cells enriched from blood (not recorded which). The CDR3 coding sequence is TGTGCCAGCTCAATGGTGCGGGGAAACTCACCCCTCCACTTT. It yields the protein CASSMVRGNSPLHF.